These T cell receptor beta chains were read from a single sample in a study of CD8+CD57+ T cells in acquired aplastic anemia. TCRdb reprocessed the reads with MiXCR, giving one entry per CDR3 protein. The table includes roughly 500,000 distinct CDR3 sequences, approximately 33% detected once. The sample was sorted CD4+, CD8+, or CD8+CD57+ T cells (not recorded which) from PBMCs. The source is a human donor with aplastic anemia. The CDR3 runs from the conserved cysteine through the conserved F or W. The D gene is left open where the match is weak. The size field is filled for only some rows; it gives once, few, many or a size class.

D: NA
V: TRBV25-1
J: TRBJ2-2
size: NA
CDR3: CASSGGRGNTGELFF
DNA: TGTGCCAGCAGTGGGGGCAGGGGGAACACCGGGGAGCTGTTTTTT

D: NA
V: TRBV20-1
J: TRBJ1-4
size: NA
CDR3: CSVTSVGQMNEKLFF
DNA: TGCAGTGTTACTTCGGTAGGACAGATGAATGAAAAACTGTTTTTT

D: TRBD1
V: TRBV19
J: TRBJ2-7
size: many
CDR3: CASSTDRGANEQYF
DNA: TGTGCCAGTAGTACAGACAGGGGGGCCAACGAGCAGTACTTC

D: TRBD2
V: TRBV7-7
J: TRBJ2-5
size: NA
CDR3: CASSGTSGAQETQYF
DNA: TGTGCTAGCAGCGGGACTAGCGGCGCCCAAGAGACCCAGTACTTC

D: NA
V: TRBV2
J: TRBJ2-6
size: many
CDR3: CASSDVTPGANVLTF
DNA: TGTGCCAGCAGTGATGTTACCCCCGGGGCCAACGTCCTGACTTTC

D: NA
V: TRBV20-1
J: TRBJ1-4
size: NA
CDR3: CSAPWGGRGEKLFF
DNA: TGCAGTGCCCCCTGGGGGGGAAGAGGGGAAAAACTGTTTTTT

D: TRBD1
V: TRBV19
J: TRBJ2-3
size: NA
CDR3: CASSVGTGEGTDTQYF
DNA: TGTGCCAGTAGTGTCGGGACAGGGGAAGGCACAGATACGCAGTATTTT

D: NA
V: TRBV20-1
J: TRBJ1-5
size: many
CDR3: CSARDPTGRNQPQHF
DNA: TGCAGTGCTAGAGATCCCACGGGACGCAATCAGCCCCAGCATTTT

D: TRBD2
V: TRBV24-1
J: TRBJ2-3
size: NA
CDR3: CATSDPASRTSGRGADTQYF
DNA: TGTGCCACCAGTGACCCAGCAAGCAGGACTAGCGGGAGGGGGGCAGATACGCAGTATTTT

D: NA
V: TRBV30
J: TRBJ1-2
size: few
CDR3: CAWNLGVNYGYTF
DNA: TGTGCCTGGAATCTAGGGGTTAACTATGGCTACACCTTC

D: NA
V: TRBV7-6
J: TRBJ2-5
size: many
CDR3: CASSRWRETQYF
DNA: TGTGCCAGCAGCCGGTGGCGAGAGACCCAGTACTTC

D: NA
V: TRBV9
J: TRBJ1-6
size: NA
CDR3: CARSVEREGGSPLHF
DNA: TGTGCCCGCAGCGTAGAAAGGGAGGGAGGCTCACCCCTCCACTTT

D: TRBD1
V: TRBV2
J: TRBJ1-2
size: NA
CDR3: CASSQGAGGYTF
DNA: TGTGCCAGCAGTCAGGGGGCAGGGGGCTACACCTTC

D: NA
V: TRBV25-1
J: TRBJ2-3
size: NA
CDR3: CASSEIQGITDTQYF
DNA: TGTGCCAGCAGTGAAATCCAGGGTATCACAGATACGCAGTATTTT

D: TRBD2
V: TRBV25-1
J: TRBJ2-3
size: once
CDR3: CASSALSGATDTQYF
DNA: TGTGCCAGCAGTGCCCTTAGCGGGGCCACAGATACGCAGTATTTT

D: NA
V: TRBV3-1
J: TRBJ1-2
size: NA
CDR3: CASSQDAYGYTF
DNA: TGTGCCAGCAGCCAAGATGCCTATGGCTACACCTTC

D: NA
V: TRBV2
J: TRBJ1-1
size: NA
CDR3: CASSDTPVLSTEAFF
DNA: TGTGCCAGCAGTGATACCCCGGTTTTGAGCACTGAAGCTTTCTTT

D: TRBD1
V: TRBV29-1
J: TRBJ2-7
size: few
CDR3: CSVRDRAYEQYF
DNA: TGCAGCGTTCGGGACAGGGCCTACGAGCAGTACTTC

D: NA
V: TRBV30
J: TRBJ1-6
size: NA
CDR3: CAGGRYNSPLHF
DNA: TGTGCCGGGGGACGGTATAATTCACCCCTCCACTTT

D: NA
V: TRBV19
J: TRBJ1-4
size: NA
CDR3: CASSITGPTNEKLFF
DNA: TGTGCCAGTAGTATTACAGGACCAACTAATGAAAAACTGTTTTTT

D: NA
V: TRBV20-1
J: TRBJ2-1
size: NA
CDR3: CSARNVNNEQFF
DNA: TGCAGTGCTAGAAACGTAAACAATGAGCAGTTCTTC

D: NA
V: TRBV6-2/TRBV6-3
J: TRBJ1-2
size: NA
CDR3: CASSYSRGLASYGYTF
DNA: TGTGCCAGCAGTTACTCGAGGGGGTTGGCGTCCTATGGCTACACCTTC

D: NA
V: TRBV29-1
J: TRBJ2-2
size: NA
CDR3: CSVSATGELFF
DNA: TGCAGCGTTAGCGCCACCGGGGAGCTGTTTTTT

D: TRBD1
V: TRBV11-2
J: TRBJ1-2
size: NA
CDR3: CASSILGQGEGGYTF
DNA: TGTGCCAGCAGCATACTGGGACAGGGGGAAGGTGGCTACACCTTC

D: TRBD2
V: TRBV25-1
J: TRBJ2-7
size: NA
CDR3: CASSASGAYDEQYF
DNA: TGTGCCAGCAGCGCCAGCGGGGCCTACGACGAGCAGTACTTC

D: TRBD1
V: TRBV10-3
J: TRBJ2-7
size: NA
CDR3: CAISRPGQGAHEQYF
DNA: TGCGCCATCAGTCGTCCGGGACAGGGGGCCCACGAGCAGTACTTC

D: TRBD2
V: TRBV20-1
J: TRBJ2-7
size: few
CDR3: CSARSAGLAGGEGEQYF
DNA: TGCAGTGCTAGATCTGCGGGACTAGCGGGAGGAGAGGGAGAGCAGTACTTC

D: TRBD2
V: TRBV29-1
J: TRBJ2-1
size: many
CDR3: CSVEVGLAGVNEQFF
DNA: TGCAGCGTTGAAGTCGGACTAGCGGGAGTCAATGAGCAGTTCTTC

D: NA
V: TRBV2
J: TRBJ1-5
size: NA
CDR3: CASRAGPDQPQHF
DNA: TGTGCCAGCAGGGCGGGTCCTGATCAGCCCCAGCATTTT

D: TRBD1
V: TRBV13
J: TRBJ2-2
size: few
CDR3: CASSFWTGNTGELFF
DNA: TGTGCCAGCAGCTTTTGGACAGGGAACACCGGGGAGCTGTTTTTT

D: NA
V: TRBV9
J: TRBJ2-7
size: NA
CDR3: CASSVAPRSAIHEQYF
DNA: TGTGCCAGCAGCGTAGCTCCTCGTTCAGCGATCCACGAGCAGTACTTC

D: TRBD2
V: TRBV29-1
J: TRBJ2-1
size: few
CDR3: CSFAKTSGRPEQFF
DNA: TGCAGCTTTGCAAAGACTAGCGGGAGACCTGAGCAGTTCTTC

D: NA
V: TRBV2
J: TRBJ2-5
size: many
CDR3: CASRKTGVQYQETQYF
DNA: TGTGCCAGCAGGAAAACCGGGGTCCAGTACCAAGAGACCCAGTACTTC

D: NA
V: TRBV19
J: TRBJ2-7
size: NA
CDR3: CASSIFRDQGLEQYF
DNA: TGTGCCAGTAGTATATTCCGGGACCAAGGCCTAGAGCAGTACTTC

D: TRBD2
V: TRBV9
J: TRBJ2-3
size: many
CDR3: CASSVLAGVDTQYF
DNA: TGTGCCAGCAGCGTCCTAGCGGGAGTAGATACGCAGTATTTT

D: TRBD1
V: TRBV30
J: TRBJ1-5
size: NA
CDR3: CAWSGDRGWLGSNQPQHF
DNA: TGTGCCTGGAGTGGGGACAGGGGATGGCTGGGTAGCAATCAGCCCCAGCATTTT

D: NA
V: TRBV6-1
J: TRBJ1-1
size: NA
CDR3: CASSDLVSAFF
DNA: TGTGCCAGCAGTGACCTCGTATCGGCTTTCTTT

D: TRBD2
V: TRBV6-6
J: TRBJ2-7
size: NA
CDR3: CASSSGLARNYEQYF
DNA: TGTGCCAGCAGTTCGGGACTAGCGAGAAACTACGAGCAGTACTTC

D: NA
V: TRBV4-1
J: TRBJ2-5
size: few
CDR3: CASSQGRAGVQETQYF
DNA: TGCGCCAGCAGCCAAGGACGCGCCGGAGTTCAAGAGACCCAGTACTTC

D: NA
V: TRBV11-1
J: TRBJ1-5
size: few
CDR3: CASSLSLGGSNQPQHF
DNA: TGTGCCAGCAGCTTAAGTTTAGGAGGGTCCAATCAGCCCCAGCATTTT

D: NA
V: TRBV5-5
J: TRBJ1-1
size: NA
CDR3: CASSLATSGLTEAFF
DNA: TGTGCCAGCAGCTTGGCCACGTCAGGGCTCACTGAAGCTTTCTTT

D: NA
V: TRBV2
J: TRBJ1-6
size: many
CDR3: CASRSNNSPLHF
DNA: TGTGCCAGCAGGTCGAATAATTCACCCCTCCACTTT

D: NA
V: TRBV25-1
J: TRBJ2-3
size: NA
CDR3: CASSESLASLWGKDTQYF
DNA: TGTGCCAGCAGTGAATCTCTCGCTTCATTGTGGGGGAAGGATACGCAGTATTTT

D: NA
V: TRBV6-4
J: TRBJ2-7
size: NA
CDR3: CASSAYPGQGAGEQYF
DNA: TGTGCCAGCAGTGCGTACCCGGGGCAGGGTGCGGGCGAGCAGTACTTC

D: TRBD1
V: TRBV6-1
J: TRBJ2-1
size: NA
CDR3: CASIRKQGLVNEQFF
DNA: TGTGCCAGCATCAGGAAACAGGGGTTAGTCAATGAGCAGTTCTTC

D: NA
V: TRBV3-1
J: TRBJ1-1
size: NA
CDR3: CASSQDRANTEAFF
DNA: TGTGCCAGCAGCCAAGATAGAGCGAACACTGAAGCTTTCTTT

D: NA
V: TRBV2
J: TRBJ1-3
size: NA
CDR3: CASSYGTPADFSGNTIYF
DNA: TGTGCCAGCAGCTACGGGACACCCGCGGATTTCTCTGGAAACACCATATATTTT

D: NA
V: TRBV29-1
J: TRBJ2-2
size: many
CDR3: CSVGGGLNTGELFF
DNA: TGCAGCGTTGGTGGTGGGCTGAACACCGGGGAGCTGTTTTTT

D: TRBD1
V: TRBV7-7
J: TRBJ2-7
size: many
CDR3: CASSPYLPKGTGAYEQYF
DNA: TGTGCTAGCAGCCCGTACTTGCCCAAAGGGACAGGGGCCTACGAGCAGTACTTC

D: NA
V: TRBV2
J: TRBJ1-1
size: NA
CDR3: CASKSLGTEAFF
DNA: TGTGCCAGCAAATCCCTGGGGACTGAAGCTTTCTTT